This entry concerns a single TCR beta chain. The germline V gene has CDR1 SGHVS and CDR2 FQNEAQ. Trimming removed 6 bases at V and 3 bases at J, with 17 bases between. The CDR3 contains 15 residues. This entry is derived from a study of T cell changes during pregnancy in multiple sclerosis. The assay was immunoSEQ multiplex PCR, and TCRdb's table has in-frame clones only and misses some. The repertoire includes 85,000 to 100,000 clones, around 90% of them detected once, and approximately 0.99% sits in the top ten. The chain is built from TRBV7-8 and TRBJ1-1; a possible D gene is TRBD1 (5 bases). This sample comprised peripheral blood, obtained before pregnancy. The TCR sequence derives from a female donor with multiple sclerosis, enrolled in a pregnancy study. DNA for the CDR3: TGTGCCAGCAGGTTGGGGGGTGGTGTGTACACTGAAGCTTTCTTT. The encoded protein is CASRLGGGVYTEAFF.